This TCR beta chain was profiled in a study of OX40 agonist ivuxolimab in advanced cancers. Study in general: Those enrolled were approximately 78% male, with a mean age of about 66 years and ages from roughly 20 to 90. Overall study findings and caveats: On average, a greater number of expanded clones characterised CD8+ T cells relative to CD4+.

Only in-frame clones appear in the TCRdb table, and some are missing; sequencing was by immunoSEQ multiplex PCR. The data show fewer than 20,000 clones, around 82% seen once. With regard to this clone: What it binds is not known.

The sequencing here drew on CD4+ or CD8+ T cells sorted from blood, taken in a trial of the OX40 agonist ivuxolimab. The TCR comes from an adult with an advanced solid tumor such as melanoma, head and neck, liver or kidney cancer.

The CDR3 coding sequence is TGTGCCAGCAGTGAGAGTAACAATCAGCCCCAGCATTTT. It is translated as CASSESNNQPQHF. V usage is TRBV6-1 and J usage is TRBJ1-5; the D is unclear. The V gene's germline CDR1 is MNHNS and CDR2 SASEGT. This CDR3 has 13 residues. Trimming shortened V by 3 bases and J by 3 bases, and 6 bases separated the two germline ends.